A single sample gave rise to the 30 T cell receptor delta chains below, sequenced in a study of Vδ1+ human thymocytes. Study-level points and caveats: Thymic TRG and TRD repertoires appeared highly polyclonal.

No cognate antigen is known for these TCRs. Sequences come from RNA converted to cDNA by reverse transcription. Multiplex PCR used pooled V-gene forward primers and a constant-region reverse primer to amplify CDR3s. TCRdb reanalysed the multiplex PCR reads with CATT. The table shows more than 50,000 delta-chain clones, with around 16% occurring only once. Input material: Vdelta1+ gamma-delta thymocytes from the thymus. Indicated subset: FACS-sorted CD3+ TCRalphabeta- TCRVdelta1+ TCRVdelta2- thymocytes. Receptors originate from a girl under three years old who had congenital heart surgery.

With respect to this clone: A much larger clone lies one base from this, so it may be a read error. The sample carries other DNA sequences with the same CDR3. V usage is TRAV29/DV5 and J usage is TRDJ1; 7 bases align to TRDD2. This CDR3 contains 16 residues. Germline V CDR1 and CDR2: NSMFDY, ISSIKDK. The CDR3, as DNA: TGTGCCGCAAGCGCTGCCTTCCTCCAGAACACCGATAAACTCATCTTT. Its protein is CAASAAFLQNTDKLIF.

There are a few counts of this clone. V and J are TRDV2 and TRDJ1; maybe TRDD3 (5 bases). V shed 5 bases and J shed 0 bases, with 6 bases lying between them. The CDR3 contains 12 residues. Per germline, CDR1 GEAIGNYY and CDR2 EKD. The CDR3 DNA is TGTGCCTGTGGGGGGTACACCGATAAACTCATCTTT. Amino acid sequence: CACGGYTDKLIF.

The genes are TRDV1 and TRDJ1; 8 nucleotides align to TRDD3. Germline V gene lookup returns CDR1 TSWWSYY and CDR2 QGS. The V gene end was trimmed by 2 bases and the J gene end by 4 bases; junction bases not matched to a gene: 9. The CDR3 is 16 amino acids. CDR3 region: CALGETPGGYCDKLIF. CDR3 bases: TGTGCTCTTGGGGAAACTCCGGGGGGATATTGCGATAAACTCATCTTT.

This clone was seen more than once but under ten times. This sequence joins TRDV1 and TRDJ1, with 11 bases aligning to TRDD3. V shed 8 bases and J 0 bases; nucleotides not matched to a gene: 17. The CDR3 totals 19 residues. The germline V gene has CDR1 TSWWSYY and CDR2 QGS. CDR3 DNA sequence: TGTGCTCTTAAGTTGGATCCCTCACTGGGGGATATAGACACCGATAAACTCATCTTT. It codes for CALKLDPSLGDIDTDKLIF.

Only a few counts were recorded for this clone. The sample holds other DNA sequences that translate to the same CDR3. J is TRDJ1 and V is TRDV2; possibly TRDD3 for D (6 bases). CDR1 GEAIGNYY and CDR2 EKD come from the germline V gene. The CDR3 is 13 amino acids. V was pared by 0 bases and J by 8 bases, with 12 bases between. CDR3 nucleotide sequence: TGTGCCTGTGACACCCGGGGGACCCCAAAACTCATCTTT. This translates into CACDTRGTPKLIF.

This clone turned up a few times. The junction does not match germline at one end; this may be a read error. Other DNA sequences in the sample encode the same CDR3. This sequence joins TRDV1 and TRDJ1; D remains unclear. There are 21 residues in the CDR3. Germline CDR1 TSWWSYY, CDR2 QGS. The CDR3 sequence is CALGEFPIPRSVLPYTDKLIF. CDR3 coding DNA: TGTGCTCTTGGGGAGTTTCCGATTCCCCGATCCGTACTACCGTACACCGATAAACTCATATTT.

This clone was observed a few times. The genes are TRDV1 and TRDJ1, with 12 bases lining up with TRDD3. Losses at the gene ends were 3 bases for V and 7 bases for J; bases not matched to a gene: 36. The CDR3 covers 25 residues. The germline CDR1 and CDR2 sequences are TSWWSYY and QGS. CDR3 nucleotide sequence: TGTGCTCTTGGGGACCCTTTCTTCCTACTAAGGCATCCGATCCTGGGGGATACGCTGAAAGGTAAACTCATCTTT. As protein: CALGDPFFLLRHPILGDTLKGKLIF.

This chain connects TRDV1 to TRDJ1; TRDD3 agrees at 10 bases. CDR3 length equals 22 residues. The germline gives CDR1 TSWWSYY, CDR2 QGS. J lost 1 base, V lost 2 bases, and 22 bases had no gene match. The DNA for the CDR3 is TGTGCTCTTGGGGAATGGAGGCCCGAGCTTTACTGGGGGATGCTTTCCACCGATAAACTCATCTTT. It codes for CALGEWRPELYWGMLSTDKLIF.

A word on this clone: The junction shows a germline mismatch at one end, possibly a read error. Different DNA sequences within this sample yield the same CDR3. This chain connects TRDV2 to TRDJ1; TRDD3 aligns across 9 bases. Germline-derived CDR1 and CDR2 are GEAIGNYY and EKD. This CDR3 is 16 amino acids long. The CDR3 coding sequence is TGTGCCTGTGACACCCCACTGGGGGAGTACACCGACAAACTCATCTTT. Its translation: CACDTPLGEYTDKLIF.

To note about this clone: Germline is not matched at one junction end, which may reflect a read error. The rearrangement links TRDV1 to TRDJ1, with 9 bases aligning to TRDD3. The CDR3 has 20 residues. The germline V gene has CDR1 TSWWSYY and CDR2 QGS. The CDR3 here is CALGDGFIPYERGYDDKLIF. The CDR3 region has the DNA TGCGCTCTTGGGGACGGATTTATACCCTACGAGCGGGGATACGACGATAAACTCATCTTT.

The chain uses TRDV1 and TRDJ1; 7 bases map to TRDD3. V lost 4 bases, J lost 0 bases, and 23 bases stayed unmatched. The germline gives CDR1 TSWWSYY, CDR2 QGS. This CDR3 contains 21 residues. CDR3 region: CALGAPPLLVLYWGDTDKLIF. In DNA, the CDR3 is TGTGCTCTTGGGGCCCCCCCCCTCCTCGTCCTCTACTGGGGAGACACCGATAAACTCATCTTT.

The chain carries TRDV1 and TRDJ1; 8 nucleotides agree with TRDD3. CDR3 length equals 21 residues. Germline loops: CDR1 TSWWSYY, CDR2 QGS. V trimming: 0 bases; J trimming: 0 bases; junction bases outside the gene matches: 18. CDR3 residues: CALGELSTFTGGGPYTDKLIF. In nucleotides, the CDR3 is TGTGCTCTTGGGGAACTGTCTACGTTCACTGGGGGCGGACCGTACACCGATAAACTCATCTTT.

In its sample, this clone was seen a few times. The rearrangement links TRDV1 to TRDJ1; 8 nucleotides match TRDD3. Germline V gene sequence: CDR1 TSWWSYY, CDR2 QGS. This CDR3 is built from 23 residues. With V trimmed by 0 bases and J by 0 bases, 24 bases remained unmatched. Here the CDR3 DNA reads TGTGCTCTTGGGGAACTATTGCCACTCCCAATTACTGGGGGCTTCCCGTACACCGATAAACTCATCTTT. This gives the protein CALGELLPLPITGGFPYTDKLIF.

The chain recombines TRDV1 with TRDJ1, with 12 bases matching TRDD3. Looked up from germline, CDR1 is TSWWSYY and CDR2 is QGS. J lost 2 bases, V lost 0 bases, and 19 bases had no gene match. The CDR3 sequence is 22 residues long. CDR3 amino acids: CALGELLLTGGYRKFETDKLIF. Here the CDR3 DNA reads TGTGCTCTTGGGGAACTACTCCTTACTGGGGGATACCGCAAGTTCGAGACCGATAAACTCATCTTT.

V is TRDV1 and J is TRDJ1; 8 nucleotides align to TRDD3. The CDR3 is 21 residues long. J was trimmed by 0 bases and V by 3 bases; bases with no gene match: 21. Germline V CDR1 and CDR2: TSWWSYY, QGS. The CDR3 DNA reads TGTGCTCTTGGGGACCCCCTTCGGAAGGCACTGGGGGGCCCGTACACCGATAAACTCATCTTT. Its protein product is CALGDPLRKALGGPYTDKLIF.

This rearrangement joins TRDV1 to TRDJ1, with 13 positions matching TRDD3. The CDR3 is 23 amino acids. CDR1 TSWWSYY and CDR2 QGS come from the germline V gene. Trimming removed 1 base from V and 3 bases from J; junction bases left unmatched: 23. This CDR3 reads CALGEPRHLPTRLGDTVPDKLIF. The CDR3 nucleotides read TGTGCTCTTGGGGAACCTCGGCACCTTCCTACTCGACTGGGGGATACGGTCCCCGATAAACTCATCTTT.

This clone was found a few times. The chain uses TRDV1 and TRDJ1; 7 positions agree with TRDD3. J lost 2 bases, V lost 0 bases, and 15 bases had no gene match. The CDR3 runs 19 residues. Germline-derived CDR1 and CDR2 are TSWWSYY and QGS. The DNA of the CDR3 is TGTGCTCTTGGGGAACTAATTACACCGTACTGGGGATTTACCGATAAACTCATCTTT. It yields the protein CALGELITPYWGFTDKLIF.

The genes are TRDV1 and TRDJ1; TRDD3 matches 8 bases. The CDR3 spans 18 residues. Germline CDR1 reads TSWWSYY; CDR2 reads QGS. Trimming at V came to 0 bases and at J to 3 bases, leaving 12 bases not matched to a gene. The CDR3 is CALGELLQTGGYADKLIF. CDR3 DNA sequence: TGTGCTCTTGGGGAACTCCTCCAAACTGGGGGGTACGCCGATAAACTCATCTTT.

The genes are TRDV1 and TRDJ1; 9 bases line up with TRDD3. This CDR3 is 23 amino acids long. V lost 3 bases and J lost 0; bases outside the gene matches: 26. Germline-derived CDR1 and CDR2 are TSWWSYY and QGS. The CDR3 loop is CALGEITLFPVLGEVSYTDKLIF. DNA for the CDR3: TGTGCTCTTGGGGAGATCACACTTTTCCCAGTACTGGGGGAGGTGTCGTACACCGATAAACTCATCTTT.

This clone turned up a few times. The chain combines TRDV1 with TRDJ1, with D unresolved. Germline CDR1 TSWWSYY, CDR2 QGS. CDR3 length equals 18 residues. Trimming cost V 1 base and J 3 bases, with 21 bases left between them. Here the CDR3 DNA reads TGTGCTCTTGGGGAACAAGGTATTTCGGGACCGACTGCCGATAAACTCATCTTT. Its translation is CALGEQGISGPTADKLIF.

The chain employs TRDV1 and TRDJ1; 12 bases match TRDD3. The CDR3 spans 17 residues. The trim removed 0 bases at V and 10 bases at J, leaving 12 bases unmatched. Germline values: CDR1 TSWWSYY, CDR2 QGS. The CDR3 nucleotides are TGTGCTCTTGGGGAACTTGATACACTGGGGGATACTCGAGGACTCATCTTT. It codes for CALGELDTLGDTRGLIF.

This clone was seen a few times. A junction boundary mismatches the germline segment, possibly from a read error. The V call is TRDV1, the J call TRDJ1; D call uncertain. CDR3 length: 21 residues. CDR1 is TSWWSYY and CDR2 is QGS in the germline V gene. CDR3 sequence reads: CALGLTPYCSDAVEYTDKLTF. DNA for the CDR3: TGTGCTCTTGGGCTGACCCCGTACTGCTCCGACGCTGTCGAGTACACCGATAAACTCACCTTT.

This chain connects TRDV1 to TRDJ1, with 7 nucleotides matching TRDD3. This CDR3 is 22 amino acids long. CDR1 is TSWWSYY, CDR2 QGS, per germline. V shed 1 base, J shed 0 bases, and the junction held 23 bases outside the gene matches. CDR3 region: CALGEPTLSIRVLGKYTDKLIF. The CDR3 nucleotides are TGTGCTCTTGGGGAACCTACGTTGTCAATCCGGGTACTGGGGAAATACACCGATAAACTCATCTTT.

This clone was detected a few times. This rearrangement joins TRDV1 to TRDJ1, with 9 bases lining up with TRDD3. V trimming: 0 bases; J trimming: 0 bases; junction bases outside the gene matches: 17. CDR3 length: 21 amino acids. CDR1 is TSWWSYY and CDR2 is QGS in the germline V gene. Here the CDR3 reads CALGELRRSFWGITYTDKLIF. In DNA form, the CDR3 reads TGTGCTCTTGGGGAACTTCGAAGGAGTTTTTGGGGGATAACGTACACCGATAAACTCATCTTT.

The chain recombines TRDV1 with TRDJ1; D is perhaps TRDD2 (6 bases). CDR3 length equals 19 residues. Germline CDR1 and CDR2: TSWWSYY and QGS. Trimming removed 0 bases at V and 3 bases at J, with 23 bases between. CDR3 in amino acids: CALGELALLRSSESDKLIF. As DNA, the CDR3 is TGTGCTCTTGGGGAACTAGCTCTCCTACGGTCTAGTGAGTCCGATAAACTCATCTTT.

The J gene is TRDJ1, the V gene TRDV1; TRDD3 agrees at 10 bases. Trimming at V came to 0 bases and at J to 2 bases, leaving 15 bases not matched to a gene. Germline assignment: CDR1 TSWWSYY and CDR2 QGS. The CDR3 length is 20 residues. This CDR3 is CALGELFRFILGDETDKLIF. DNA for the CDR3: TGTGCTCTTGGGGAACTGTTTCGGTTCATACTGGGGGATGAGACCGATAAACTCATCTTT.

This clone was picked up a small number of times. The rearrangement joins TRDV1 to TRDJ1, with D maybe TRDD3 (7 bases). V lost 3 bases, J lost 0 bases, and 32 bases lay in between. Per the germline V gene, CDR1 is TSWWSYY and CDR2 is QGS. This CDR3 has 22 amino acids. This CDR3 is CALGEPSPTPGGFRSYTDKLIF. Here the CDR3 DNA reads TGTGCTCTTGGGGAGCCCAGTCCTACACCCGGGGGATTCCGGTCGTACACCGATAAACTCATCTTT.

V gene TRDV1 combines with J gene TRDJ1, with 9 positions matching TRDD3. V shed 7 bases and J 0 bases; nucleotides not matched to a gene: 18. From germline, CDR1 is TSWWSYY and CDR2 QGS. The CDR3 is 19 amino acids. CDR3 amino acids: CALEGGYGGYTKYTDKLIF. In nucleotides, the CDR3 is TGTGCTCTTGAGGGCGGTTACGGGGGATACACGAAGTACACCGATAAACTCATCTTT.

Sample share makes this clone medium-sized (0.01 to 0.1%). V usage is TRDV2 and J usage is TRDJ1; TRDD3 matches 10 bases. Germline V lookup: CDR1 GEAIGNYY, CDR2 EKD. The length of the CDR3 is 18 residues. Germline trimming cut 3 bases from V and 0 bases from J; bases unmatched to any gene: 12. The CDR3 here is CACDLFGGYRPYTDKLIF. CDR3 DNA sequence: TGTGCCTGTGACCTCTTTGGGGGATACCGCCCCTACACCGATAAACTCATCTTT.

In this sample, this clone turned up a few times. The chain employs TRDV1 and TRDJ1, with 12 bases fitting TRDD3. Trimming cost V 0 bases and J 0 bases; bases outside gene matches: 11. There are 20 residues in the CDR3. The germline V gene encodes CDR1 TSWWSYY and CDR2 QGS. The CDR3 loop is CALGELATNWGIHYTDKLIF. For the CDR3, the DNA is TGTGCTCTTGGGGAACTTGCGACCAACTGGGGGATACACTACACCGATAAACTCATCTTT.